These 29 T cell receptor beta chains originate from one sample sequenced in a study of T cell repertoires in cytomegalovirus infection (dated by TCRdb to between 2019 and 2020). According to the study, the label for this sample's treatment or condition signals: in vitro stimulation with specific CMV peptide epitopes to enrich CMV-specific T cells. For sequencing, an Illumina HiSeq 1500 was employed. TCRdb handled the public reads itself, with Q25 trimming in fastp and clone calling in MiXCR, and kept productive beta chains. CDR3 protein duplicates are merged, each entry listing the most common genes and DNA. The sample includes approximately 910,000 distinct CDR3 sequences, with around 30% observed a single time. The top ten clonotypes cover over 12% of the sample. These receptors are not linked to any known antigen. The sequences come from cultured CD8+ T cells from PBMCs, collected from culture after CMV antigen stimulation. Receptors were obtained from a human donor in good health (CMV status not recorded). Some clones in this sample may be carry-over from other donors' samples.

The chain carries TRBV7-8 and TRBJ1-2; maybe TRBD1 (5 bases). V lost 5 bases and J 8 bases, leaving 18 bases between the germline ends. Germline V lookup: CDR1 SGHVS, CDR2 FQNEAQ. This CDR3 spans 14 amino acids. The CDR3 spells CASSTTAGGKGYTF. CDR3 DNA sequence: TGTGCCAGCAGCACCACGGCCGGGGGGAAAGGCTACACCTTC.

The V gene is TRBV12-3 or TRBV12-4, the J gene TRBJ2-6; D remains ambiguous. The CDR3 spans 18 residues. The ends were cut back, 5 bases at V and 2 bases at J, with 19 bases in the middle. The chain's CDR3 is CASSESSDTRAGANVLTF. CDR3 nucleotide sequence: TGTGCCAGCAGTGAATCCTCCGACACTCGCGCTGGGGCCAACGTCCTGACTTTC.

Worth noting for this clonotype: One junction end disagrees with the germline gene, perhaps due to a read error. The rearrangement links TRBV4-3 to TRBJ2-1, with 12 bases matching TRBD2. The CDR3 is 15 residues long. Germline V gene lookup returns CDR1 LGHNA and CDR2 YSLEER. The CDR3 protein is CTSSQASGGADEQFF. CDR3 nucleotides: TGCACCAGCAGCCAAGCTAGCGGGGGGGCCGATGAGCAGTTCTTC.

The table lists this clonotype with a few counts. V usage is TRBV12-3 or TRBV12-4 and J usage is TRBJ1-4; D gene ambiguous. Deletions cut 2 bases from V and 9 bases from J, with 7 bases between. This CDR3 comprises 12 residues. The CDR3 sequence: CASSLKWKKLFF. DNA for the CDR3: TGTGCCAGCAGTTTAAAGTGGAAAAAACTGTTTTTT.

CDR3 sequence reads: CAISERDRGRGTDTQYF. As DNA, the CDR3 is TGTGCCATCAGTGAGCGGGACAGGGGGCGGGGCACAGATACGCAGTATTTT. The chain employs TRBV10-3 and TRBJ2-3; TRBD1 agrees at 12 bases. CDR1 and CDR2 from the germline V gene are ENHRY and SYGVKD. The J segment lost 1 base and the V segment lost 2 bases, leaving 4 bases of the junction unmatched. The CDR3 totals 17 residues.

CDR3 sequence: CASSARTSNGELFF. The CDR3 coding sequence is TGTGCCAGCAGCGCGCGGACCAGCAACGGGGAGCTGTTTTTT. This sequence joins TRBV5-4 and TRBJ2-2; D remains unclear. The CDR3 has 14 residues. CDR1 is SGHNT and CDR2 is YYREEE in the germline V gene (reference sequence). V was clipped by 4 bases and J by 7 bases, with 14 bases between them.

This clonotype was counted only a few times. The chain combines TRBV7-6 with TRBJ2-7, with TRBD1 matching over 7 bases. J gave up 3 bases and V 4 bases, and 12 bases lay outside the gene matches. CDR3 size: 16 residues. CDR1 is SGHVS and CDR2 is FNYEAQ in the germline V gene. The CDR3 nucleotides are TGTGCCAGCAGCTCCTTAACCCAGGGGGACGGCTACGAGCAGTACTTC. Translated, it gives CASSSLTQGDGYEQYF.

The chain recombines TRBV10-3 with TRBJ1-1; a possible D gene is TRBD1 (6 bases). In germline, CDR1 is ENHRY, CDR2 SYGVKD. This CDR3 has 11 amino acids. V was trimmed by 10 bases and J by 11 bases, leaving 17 bases between them. The CDR3 DNA is TGTGCCACCTCTGGACAGAGCGAGGCTTTCTTT. Its translation is CATSGQSEAFF.

The chain links TRBV6-5 to TRBJ2-2; D remains unclear. Between the trimmed V and J ends, which lost 4 bases and 6 bases, there was a span of 6 bases. The CDR3 totals 12 residues. Germline CDR1 and CDR2: MNHEY and SVGAGI. DNA for the CDR3: TGTGCCAGCAGTTCCATGTCCGGGGAGCTGTTTTTT. Its protein is CASSSMSGELFF.

This sequence joins TRBV12-2 and TRBJ1-5; TRBD1 is taken as the D call from the table, unchecked against the DNA. TRBV12-2 has pseudogene status. The CDR3 runs to 16 residues. This CDR3 is CASRLISRGGNQPQHF. For the CDR3, the DNA is TGTGCAAGTCGCTTAATCAGCAGGGGAGGCAATCAGCCCCAGCATTTT.

A few counts support this clonotype. The rearrangement links TRBV6-5 to TRBJ2-7; TRBD1 matches at 7 bases. With 2 bases clipped from V and 5 bases from J, the junction kept 15 bases outside the gene matches. The CDR3 consists of 17 residues. CDR1 and CDR2 (germline): MNHEY, SVGAGI. CDR3 bases: TGTGCCAGCAGTTACACCCCTCTTCACGACAGGGCTAACGAGCAGTACTTC. Its translation is CASSYTPLHDRANEQYF.

This clonotype was detected a few times. This rearrangement joins TRBV5-6 to TRBJ2-5; 8 positions agree with TRBD2. The CDR3 is 16 residues long. V trimming: 7 bases; J trimming: 2 bases; junction bases outside the gene matches: 13. In germline, CDR1 is SGHDT, CDR2 YYEEEE. DNA of the CDR3: TGTGCCAGCCTTAGCTCCAGCGGGGGAGTTCAAGAGACCCAGTACTTC. It specifies CASLSSSGGVQETQYF.

The chain recombines TRBV7-8 with TRBJ2-7; tentative D call: TRBD2 (6 bases). V was trimmed by 5 bases and J by 3 bases, leaving 17 bases between them. Germline CDR1 SGHVS, CDR2 FQNEAQ. This CDR3 is built from 15 residues. For the CDR3, the DNA is TGTGCCAGCAGCGCCGAGCGGGCCTCTAACTACGAGCAGTACTTC. Its translation is CASSAERASNYEQYF.

The V gene is TRBV29-1, the J gene TRBJ1-5; possible D gene TRBD1, 5 bases. The CDR3 consists of 12 residues. Germline CDR1 is SQVTM and CDR2 is ANQGSEA. V gave up 4 bases and J gave up 6 bases, with 10 bases separating them. The CDR3 bases are TGCAGCGTTGGCAGGGTGGGTCAGCCCCAGCATTTT. Translating gives CSVGRVGQPQHF.

This chain links TRBV4-1 with TRBJ2-2; D may be TRBD1 (6 bases). V was cut by 1 base and J by 5 bases, with 20 bases left in between. The CDR3 runs to 18 residues. In germline, CDR1 is MGHRA, CDR2 YSYEKL. The CDR3 reads CASSQGGNTGKVTGELFF. CDR3 coding DNA: TGCGCCAGCAGCCAAGGGGGGAATACAGGGAAAGTAACCGGGGAGCTGTTTTTT.

V and J are TRBV5-1 and TRBJ2-5; 8 bases map to TRBD1. CDR1 is SGHRS and CDR2 is YFSETQ in the germline V gene. The CDR3 length is 21 residues. Unmatched junction bases numbered 24, after V lost 4 bases and J lost 1 base. CDR3 residues: CASSNGTGPFQLVIFQETQYF. CDR3 nucleotides: TGCGCCAGCAGCAACGGGACAGGTCCATTCCAACTCGTCATCTTCCAAGAGACCCAGTACTTC. Variable domain in full (rest from reference TRBV5-1 and TRBJ2-5): KAGVTQTPRYLIKTRGQQVTLSCSPISGHRSVSWYQQTPGQGLQFLFEYFSETQRNKGNFPGRFSGRQFSNSRSEMNVSTLELGDSALYLCASSNGTGPFQLVIFQETQYFGPGTRLLVL.

This clonotype was recorded at least ten times. This rearrangement joins TRBV12-5 to TRBJ2-2, with 10 bases that match TRBD2. This CDR3 is built from 16 residues. Germline V gene sequence: CDR1 LGHNT, CDR2 FRNRAP. The junction had 5 bases not matched to a gene; V was cut back by 3 bases and J by 4 bases. The CDR3 nucleotides read TGTGCTAGTGGTTTAACAAGCGGGGGGGGCACCGGGGAGCTGTTTTTT. It encodes CASGLTSGGGTGELFF. Complete variable domain (other parts from reference TRBV12-5 and TRBJ2-2): DARVTQTPRHKVTEMGQEVTMRCQPILGHNTVFWYRQTMMQGLELLAYFRNRAPLDDSGMPKDRFSAEMPDATLATLKIQPSEPRDSAVYFCASGLTSGGGTGELFFGEGSRLTVL.

In this sample, this clonotype turned up many times. This chain joins TRBV7-2 and TRBJ2-1; perhaps TRBD1 as D (6 bases). The V end lost 5 bases, the J end lost 5 bases, and 13 bases lay between the germline ends. The CDR3 loop spans 14 amino acids. CDR1 is SGHTA, CDR2 FQGNSA, per germline. The CDR3 spells CASSRGQPNNEQFF. The CDR3 DNA sequence: TGTGCCAGCAGCCGCGGACAGCCGAACAATGAGCAGTTCTTC.

This clonotype was seen more than once but under ten times. This chain joins TRBV4-1 and TRBJ1-1; unclear D gene. This CDR3 has 15 amino acids. V was clipped by 3 bases and J by 0 bases, with 11 bases between them. The germline V gene has CDR1 MGHRA and CDR2 YSYEKL. The CDR3 coding sequence is TGCGCCAGCAGCCAGCCCCAAAGGTTGAACACTGAAGCTTTCTTT. This codes for CASSQPQRLNTEAFF.

This chain joins TRBV7-6 and TRBJ2-6; TRBD1 matches at 10 bases. V was pared by 8 bases and J by 3 bases, with 13 bases of the junction left unmatched. CDR3 length: 18 amino acids. Germline CDR1 reads SGHVS; CDR2 reads FNYEAQ. The CDR3 coding sequence is TGTGCCAGCCGACAACCCGGGACAGGGGTTGGTGGGGCCAACGTCCTGACTTTC. It specifies CASRQPGTGVGGANVLTF.

This clonotype was observed a handful of times. This sequence joins TRBV7-9 and TRBJ2-3; D not resolved. The V gene lost 5 bases and the J gene lost 0 bases, with 24 bases spanning the gap. Germline V lookup: CDR1 SEHNR, CDR2 FQNEAQ (reference sequence). CDR3 length: 19 amino acids. CDR3: CASSRIAPWQQISTDTQYF. For the CDR3, the DNA is TGTGCCAGCAGCCGCATCGCCCCATGGCAACAAATTAGCACAGATACGCAGTATTTT.

In this sample, this clonotype turned up a few times. V usage is TRBV15 and J usage is TRBJ2-2; D unresolved. The CDR3 has 11 residues. Trimming cost V 7 bases and J 7 bases, with 7 bases left between them. Germline-derived CDR1 and CDR2 are LNHNV and YYDKDF (reference sequence). CDR3 bases: TGTGCCACCACCGATTACGGGGAGCTGTTTTTT. It encodes CATTDYGELFF.

The chain combines TRBV19 with TRBJ1-2, with 8 positions matching TRBD1. The CDR3 runs to 15 residues. Germline V CDR1 and CDR2: LNHDA, SQIVND (reference sequence). The ends lost 3 bases at V and 5 bases at J; junction bases unmatched: 8. CDR3 in DNA: TGTGCCAGTAGTATCCCGGACAGGGCCCTATATGGCTACACCTTC. It encodes CASSIPDRALYGYTF.

The rearrangement joins TRBV12-3 or TRBV12-4 to TRBJ1-1; D is possibly TRBD1 (5 bases). This CDR3 is 11 amino acids long. V lost 3 bases to trimming and J lost 10 bases, with 9 bases between them. The CDR3 coding sequence is TGTGCCAGCAGTTTGGGCGACAGAGCTTTCTTT. Protein sequence: CASSLGDRAFF.

This clonotype was seen a handful of times. The rearrangement joins TRBV7-2 to TRBJ2-7; D unclear. Germline V gene lookup returns CDR1 SGHTA and CDR2 FQGNSA. This CDR3 has 13 amino acids. V was shortened by 5 bases and J by 5 bases, with 13 bases between the two germline ends. This CDR3 is CASSLYGYDEQYF. CDR3 nucleotide sequence: TGTGCCAGCAGCCTTTACGGTTACGACGAGCAGTACTTC.

The chain is built from TRBV25-1 and TRBJ1-1; 7 nucleotides match TRBD1. There are 15 residues in the CDR3. From germline, CDR1 is MGHDK and CDR2 SYGVNS. V trimming: 1 base; J trimming: 5 bases; junction bases outside the gene matches: 7. CDR3 amino acids: CASSEWGRGRTEAFF. The CDR3 DNA sequence: TGTGCCAGCAGTGAATGGGGCAGGGGGAGGACTGAAGCTTTCTTT. The variable domain in full, completed from reference TRBV25-1 and TRBJ1-1, reads EADIYQTPRYLVIGTGKKITLECSQTMGHDKMYWYQQDPGMELHLIHYSYGVNSTEKGDLSSESTVSRIRTEHFPLTLESARPSHTSQYLCASSEWGRGRTEAFFGQGTRLTVV.

This clonotype was picked up many times. The gene calls are TRBV7-6 and TRBJ2-2, with D perhaps TRBD2 (5 bases). V was pared by 5 bases and J by 0 bases, with 10 bases between. Germline V gene sequence: CDR1 SGHVS, CDR2 FNYEAQ. The CDR3 runs 15 residues. The CDR3 bases are TGTGCCAGCAGCCCCAAGGGAGCGAACACCGGGGAGCTGTTTTTT. Amino acid sequence: CASSPKGANTGELFF.

This clonotype was counted between two and nine times. The rearrangement links TRBV7-9 to TRBJ2-3; 9 nucleotides match TRBD2. CDR3 length equals 17 residues. Looked up from germline, CDR1 is SEHNR and CDR2 is FQNEAQ (reference sequence). V lost 3 bases, J lost 1 base, and 8 bases stayed unmatched. The CDR3 is CASSFAGGPLGTDTQYF. The CDR3 DNA follows: TGTGCCAGCAGCTTTGCGGGGGGGCCCTTGGGCACAGATACGCAGTATTTT.

This sequence joins TRBV27 and TRBJ2-5; D might be TRBD2 (6 bases). V lost 0 bases and J 3 bases, leaving 14 bases between the germline ends. The CDR3 extends over 16 amino acids. Germline CDR1 MNHEY, CDR2 SMNVEV (reference sequence). This CDR3 reads CASSLSTTGRKETQYF. Here the CDR3 DNA reads TGTGCCAGCAGTTTATCGACCACCGGGAGAAAAGAGACCCAGTACTTC.